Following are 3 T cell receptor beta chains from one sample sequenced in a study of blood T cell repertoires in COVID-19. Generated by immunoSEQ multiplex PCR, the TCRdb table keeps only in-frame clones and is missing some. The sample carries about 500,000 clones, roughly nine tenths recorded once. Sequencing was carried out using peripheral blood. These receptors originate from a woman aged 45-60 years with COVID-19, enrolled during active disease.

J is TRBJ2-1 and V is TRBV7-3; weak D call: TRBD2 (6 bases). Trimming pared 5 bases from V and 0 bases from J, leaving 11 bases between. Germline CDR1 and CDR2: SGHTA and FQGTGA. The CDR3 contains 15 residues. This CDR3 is CASSPSGLSYNEQFF. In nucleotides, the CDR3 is TGTGCCAGCAGCCCAAGCGGGCTCTCCTACAATGAGCAGTTCTTC.

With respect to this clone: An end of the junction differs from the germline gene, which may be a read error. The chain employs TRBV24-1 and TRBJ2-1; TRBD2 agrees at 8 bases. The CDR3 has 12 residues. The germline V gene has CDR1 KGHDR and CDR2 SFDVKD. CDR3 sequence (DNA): TGTGCCACCAGTGATCCCGGGGGGGTGTGGATCTTC. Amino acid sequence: CATSDPGGVWIF.

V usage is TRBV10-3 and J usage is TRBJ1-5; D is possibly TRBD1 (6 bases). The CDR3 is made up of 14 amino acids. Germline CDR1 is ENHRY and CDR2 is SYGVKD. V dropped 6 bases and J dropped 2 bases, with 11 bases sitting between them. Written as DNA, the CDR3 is TGTGCCATCAGAAAAGAGGGGGGCAATCAGCCCCAGCATTTT. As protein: CAIRKEGGNQPQHF.